This T cell receptor beta chain was documented in a study of breast tumors, draining lymph nodes, adjacent tissues. Findings and limits, study-wide: Data only fit, rather than demonstrated, lymph node origin of most tumor T cells. Compared with basal-like, luminal-like tumors shared significantly more repertoire with nontumor tissue. Data fit most tumor T cells coming from lymph node, expanding in tumor. Tumor repertoires ranked between lymph nodes and nontumor tissue in diversity, with V and J gene preferences.

Germline V gene data show CDR1 as SQVTM and CDR2 as ANQGSEA. CDR3 length: 12 amino acids. V was shortened by 5 bases and J by 4 bases, with 12 bases between the two germline ends. TCRdb passed the multiplex PCR reads through MiXCR, listing each CDR3 protein once. The sample lists about 22,000 distinct CDR3 sequences, about 70% occurring once. On this clonotype: Antigen specificity is unknown.

The origin of this receptor is a female donor with breast cancer. Some clones in this sample may be carry-over from other donors' samples. The genes are TRBV29-1 and TRBJ2-7; TRBD2 is a possible D gene (5 bases). The sequenced sample consisted of tumor-adjacent breast tissue. The CDR3 is CSVLGSSYEQYF. In DNA form, the CDR3 reads TGCAGCGTTTTAGGGAGTTCATACGAGCAGTACTTC.